A selection of T cell receptor beta chains follows, all from one sample in a study of cytomegalovirus exposure and HLA in healthy donors. The protocol was immunoSEQ multiplex PCR, while the TCRdb copy is restricted to in-frame clones and leaves out a portion. The repertoire holds some 180,000 clones, with over 60% as singletons. Sequenced: PBMCs. Every receptor here comes from a young man in good health and CMV-seronegative. The CDR3 runs from the conserved cysteine through the conserved F or W. Fields, in order: V gene, clone size, J gene, D gene, CDR3 protein, CDR3 DNA. D genes are given only for firm matches. Clone sizes are given selectively: once, few, many, or a class where the clone is expanded.

TRBV4-1	NA	TRBJ1-2	NA	CASSQEPPGGYHYGYTF	TGCGCCAGCAGCCAAGAACCTCCTGGGGGGTACCATTATGGCTACACCTTC
TRBV9	NA	TRBJ2-7	NA	CASSVEGGTSYEQYF	TGTGCCAGCAGCGTAGAGGGGGGGACATCCTACGAGCAGTACTTC
TRBV5-1	NA	TRBJ2-5	NA	CASSPLRGKETQYF	TGCGCCAGCAGCCCCCTCAGAGGGAAAGAGACCCAGTACTTC
TRBV27	NA	TRBJ1-6	TRBD1	CASSPTGTHSPLHF	TGTGCCAGCAGTCCGACAGGGACCCATTCACCCCTCCACTTT
TRBV5-1	once	TRBJ2-1	TRBD2	CASSEVLGLAGLSSYNEQFF	TGCGCCAGCAGCGAGGTTCTGGGACTAGCGGGCCTTAGCTCCTACAATGAGCAGTTCTTC
TRBV29-1	NA	TRBJ2-3	TRBD1	CSVVGRTGDPTDTQYF	TGCAGCGTTGTAGGGCGGACAGGGGACCCCACAGATACGCAGTATTTT
TRBV28	NA	TRBJ1-5	NA	CASSLSGSNQPQHF	TGTGCCAGCAGTTTATCTGGCAGTAATCAGCCCCAGCATTTT
TRBV5-5	NA	TRBJ2-7	TRBD2	CASSLASGDPYEQYF	TGTGCCAGCAGCTTGGCTAGCGGGGACCCTTACGAGCAGTACTTC
TRBV7-2	NA	TRBJ1-2	NA	CASSLGRSNYGYTF	TGTGCCAGCAGCTTGGGGAGATCTAACTATGGCTACACCTTC
TRBV4-1	NA	TRBJ2-4	TRBD2	CASSPGTSGRLAKNIQYF	TGCGCCAGCAGCCCGGGGACTAGCGGGCGTCTAGCCAAAAACATTCAGTACTTC
TRBV9	NA	TRBJ1-4	TRBD1	CASSVTGAGEKLFF	TGTGCCAGCAGCGTGACAGGGGCCGGGGAAAAACTGTTTTTT